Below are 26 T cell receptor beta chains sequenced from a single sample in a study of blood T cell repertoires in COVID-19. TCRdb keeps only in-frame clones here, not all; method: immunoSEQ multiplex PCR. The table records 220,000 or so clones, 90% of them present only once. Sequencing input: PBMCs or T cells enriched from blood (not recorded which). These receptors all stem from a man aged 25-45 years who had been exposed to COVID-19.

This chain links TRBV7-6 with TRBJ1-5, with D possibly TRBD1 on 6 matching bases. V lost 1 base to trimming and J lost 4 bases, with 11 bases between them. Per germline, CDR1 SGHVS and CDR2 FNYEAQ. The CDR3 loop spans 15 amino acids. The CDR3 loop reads CASSLGARGNQPQHF. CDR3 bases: TGTGCCAGCAGCTTAGGTGCCAGGGGTAATCAGCCCCAGCATTTT.

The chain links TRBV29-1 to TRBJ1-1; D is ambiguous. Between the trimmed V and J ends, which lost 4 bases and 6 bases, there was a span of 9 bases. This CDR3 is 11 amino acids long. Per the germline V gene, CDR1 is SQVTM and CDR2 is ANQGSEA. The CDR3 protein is CSVGTEAEAFF. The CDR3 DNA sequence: TGCAGCGTTGGCACGGAGGCTGAAGCTTTCTTT.

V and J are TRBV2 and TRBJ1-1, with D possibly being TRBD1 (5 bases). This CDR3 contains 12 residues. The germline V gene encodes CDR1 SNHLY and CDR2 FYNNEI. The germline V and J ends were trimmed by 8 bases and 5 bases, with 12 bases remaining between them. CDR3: CASSGEWTEAFF. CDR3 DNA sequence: TGTGCCAGCTCGGGGGAATGGACTGAAGCTTTCTTT.

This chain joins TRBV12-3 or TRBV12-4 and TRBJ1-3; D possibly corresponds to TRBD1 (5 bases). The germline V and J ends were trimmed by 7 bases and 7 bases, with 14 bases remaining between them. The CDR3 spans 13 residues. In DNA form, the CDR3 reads TGTGCCAGCAATCCGAGTGGGGGGAACACCATATATTTT. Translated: CASNPSGGNTIYF.

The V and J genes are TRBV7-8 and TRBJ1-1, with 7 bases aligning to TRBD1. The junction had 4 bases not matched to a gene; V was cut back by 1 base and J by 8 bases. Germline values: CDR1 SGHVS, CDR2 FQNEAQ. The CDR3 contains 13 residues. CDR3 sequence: CASSLVGGGEAFF. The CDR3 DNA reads TGTGCCAGCAGCTTAGTAGGAGGGGGCGAAGCTTTCTTT.

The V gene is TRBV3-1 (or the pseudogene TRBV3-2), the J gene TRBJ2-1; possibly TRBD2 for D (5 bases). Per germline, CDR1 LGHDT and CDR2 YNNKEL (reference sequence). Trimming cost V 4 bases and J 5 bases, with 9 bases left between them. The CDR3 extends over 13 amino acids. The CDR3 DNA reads TGTGCCAGCAGCCGTCGGCGGGACAATGAGCAGTTCTTC. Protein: CASSRRRDNEQFF.

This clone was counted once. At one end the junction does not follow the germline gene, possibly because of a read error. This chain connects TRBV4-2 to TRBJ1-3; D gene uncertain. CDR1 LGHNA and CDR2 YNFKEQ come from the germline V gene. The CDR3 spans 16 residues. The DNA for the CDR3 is TGTGCCAGCAGCCAAGATGAGGGCTTTACTGGGAACACCATATATTTT. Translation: CASSQDEGFTGNTIYF.

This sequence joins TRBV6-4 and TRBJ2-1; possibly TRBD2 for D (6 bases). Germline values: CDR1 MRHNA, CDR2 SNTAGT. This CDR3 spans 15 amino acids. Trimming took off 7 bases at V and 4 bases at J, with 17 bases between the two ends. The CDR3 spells CASTSSAGQYNEQFF. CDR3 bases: TGTGCCAGCACATCTAGCGCTGGACAATACAATGAGCAGTTCTTC.

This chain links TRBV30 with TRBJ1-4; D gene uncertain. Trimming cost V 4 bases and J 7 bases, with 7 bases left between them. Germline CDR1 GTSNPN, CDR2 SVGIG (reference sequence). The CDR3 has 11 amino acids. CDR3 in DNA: TGTGCCTGGAAGAGGGTTGAAAAACTGTTTTTT. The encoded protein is CAWKRVEKLFF.

CDR3 nucleotides: TGTGCCAGCAAATCAACCGGGACCTACAATGAGCAGTTCTTC. It is translated as CASKSTGTYNEQFF. This chain connects TRBV6-6 to TRBJ2-1, with D possibly matching TRBD2 (5 bases). The length of the CDR3 is 14 residues. V lost 7 bases to trimming and J lost 2 bases, with 12 bases between them. Germline values: CDR1 MNHNY, CDR2 SVGAGI (reference sequence).

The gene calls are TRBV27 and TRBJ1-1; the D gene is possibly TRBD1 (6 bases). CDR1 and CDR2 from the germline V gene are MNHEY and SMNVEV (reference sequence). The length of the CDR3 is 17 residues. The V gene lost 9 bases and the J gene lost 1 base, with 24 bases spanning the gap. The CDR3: CASHNMKTTGKNTEAFF. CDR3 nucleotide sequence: TGTGCCAGTCACAATATGAAGACGACAGGCAAGAACACTGAAGCTTTCTTT.

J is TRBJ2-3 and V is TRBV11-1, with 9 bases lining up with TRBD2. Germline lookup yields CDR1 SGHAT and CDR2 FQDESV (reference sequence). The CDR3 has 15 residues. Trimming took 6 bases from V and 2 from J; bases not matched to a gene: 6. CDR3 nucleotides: TGTGCCAGCAGGAAAGCGGGGGGATTCACAGATACGCAGTATTTT. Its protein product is CASRKAGGFTDTQYF.

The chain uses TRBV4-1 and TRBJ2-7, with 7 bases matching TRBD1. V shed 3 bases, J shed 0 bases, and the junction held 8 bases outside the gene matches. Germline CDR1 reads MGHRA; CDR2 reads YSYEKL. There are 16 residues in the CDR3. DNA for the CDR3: TGCGCCAGCAGCCAGCTTCCGGGACAGCTCTCCTACGAGCAGTACTTC. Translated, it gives CASSQLPGQLSYEQYF.

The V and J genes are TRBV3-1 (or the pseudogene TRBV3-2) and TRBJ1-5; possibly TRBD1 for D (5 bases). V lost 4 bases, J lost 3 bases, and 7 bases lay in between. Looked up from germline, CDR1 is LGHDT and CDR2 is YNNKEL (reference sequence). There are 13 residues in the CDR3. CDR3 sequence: CASSRQPNQPQHF. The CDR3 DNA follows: TGTGCCAGCAGCCGACAGCCCAATCAGCCCCAGCATTTT.

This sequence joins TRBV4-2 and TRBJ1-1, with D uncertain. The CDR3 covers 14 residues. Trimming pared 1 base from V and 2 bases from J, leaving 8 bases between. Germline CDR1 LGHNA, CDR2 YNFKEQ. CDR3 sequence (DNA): TGTGCCAGCAGCCAAGTGCGGGAAAACACTGAAGCTTTCTTT. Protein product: CASSQVRENTEAFF.

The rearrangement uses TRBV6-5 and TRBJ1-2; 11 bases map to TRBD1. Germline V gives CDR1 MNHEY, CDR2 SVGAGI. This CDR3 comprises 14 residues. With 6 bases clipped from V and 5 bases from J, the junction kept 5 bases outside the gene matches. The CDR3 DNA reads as TGTGCCAGCAGCTGGGGACAGGGGGAATATGGCTACACCTTC. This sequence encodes CASSWGQGEYGYTF.

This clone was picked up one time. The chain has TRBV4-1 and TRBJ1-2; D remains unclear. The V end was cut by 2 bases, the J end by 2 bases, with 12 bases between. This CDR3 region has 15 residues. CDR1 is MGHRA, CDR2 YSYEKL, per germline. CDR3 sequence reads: CASSQSAGRNYGYTF. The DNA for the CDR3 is TGCGCCAGCAGCCAAAGTGCCGGGAGGAACTATGGCTACACCTTC.

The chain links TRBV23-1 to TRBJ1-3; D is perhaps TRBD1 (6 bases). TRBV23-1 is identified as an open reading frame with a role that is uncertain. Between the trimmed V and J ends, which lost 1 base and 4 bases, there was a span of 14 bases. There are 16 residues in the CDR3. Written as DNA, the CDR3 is TGCGCCAGCAGTCAATTCTGGACAGATACAGGAAACACCATATATTTT. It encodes CASSQFWTDTGNTIYF.

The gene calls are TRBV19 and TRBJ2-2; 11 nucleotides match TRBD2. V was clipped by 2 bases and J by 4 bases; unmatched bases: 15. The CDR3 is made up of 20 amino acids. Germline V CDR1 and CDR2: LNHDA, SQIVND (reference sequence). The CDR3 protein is CASSIRGPSGGTSSTGELFF. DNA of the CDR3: TGTGCCAGTAGTATAAGAGGCCCTAGCGGGGGGACGAGTAGCACCGGGGAGCTGTTTTTT.

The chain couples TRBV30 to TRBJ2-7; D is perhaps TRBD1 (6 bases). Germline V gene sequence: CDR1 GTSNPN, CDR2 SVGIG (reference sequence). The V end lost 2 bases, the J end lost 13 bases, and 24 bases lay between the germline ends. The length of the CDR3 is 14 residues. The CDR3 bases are TGTGCCTGGAGTAGAATGGGGGCCCTCTTCCTTGTATACTTC. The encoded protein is CAWSRMGALFLVYF.

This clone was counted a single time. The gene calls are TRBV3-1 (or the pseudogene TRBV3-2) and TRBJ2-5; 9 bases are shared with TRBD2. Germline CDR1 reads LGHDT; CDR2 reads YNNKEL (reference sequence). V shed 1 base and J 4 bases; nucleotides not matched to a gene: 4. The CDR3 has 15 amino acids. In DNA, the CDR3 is TGTGCCAGCAGCCAAGTAGCGGGGGTTGCAGAGACCCAGTACTTC. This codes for CASSQVAGVAETQYF.

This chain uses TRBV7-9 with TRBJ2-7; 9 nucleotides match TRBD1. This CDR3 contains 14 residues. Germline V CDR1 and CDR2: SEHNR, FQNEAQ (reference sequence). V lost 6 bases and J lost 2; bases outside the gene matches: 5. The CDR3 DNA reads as TGTGCCAGCAGTTCTGACAGGGGGACCTACGAGCAGTACTTC. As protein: CASSSDRGTYEQYF.

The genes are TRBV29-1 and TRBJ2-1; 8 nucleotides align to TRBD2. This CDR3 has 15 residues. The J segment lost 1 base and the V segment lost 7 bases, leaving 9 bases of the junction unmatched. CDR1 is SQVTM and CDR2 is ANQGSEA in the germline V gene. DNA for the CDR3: TGCAGCGGCAAAGGACTAGCCCGGTCCTACAATGAGCAGTTCTTC. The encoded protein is CSGKGLARSYNEQFF.

As DNA, the CDR3 is TGTGCCACCAGCCCCCGGACAGGGGGAGATACGCAGTATTTT. It specifies CATSPRTGGDTQYF. This rearrangement joins TRBV15 to TRBJ2-3, with 10 bases that match TRBD1. Germline assignment: CDR1 LNHNV and CDR2 YYDKDF (reference sequence). CDR3 size: 14 residues. J gave up 5 bases and V 5 bases, and 4 bases lay outside the gene matches.

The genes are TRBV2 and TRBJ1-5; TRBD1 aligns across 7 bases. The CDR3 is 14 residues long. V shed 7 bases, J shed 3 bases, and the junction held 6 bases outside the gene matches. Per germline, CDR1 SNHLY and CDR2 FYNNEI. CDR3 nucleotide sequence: TGTGCCAGCACCAGGGGGGCAAACAATCAGCCCCAGCATTTT. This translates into CASTRGANNQPQHF.

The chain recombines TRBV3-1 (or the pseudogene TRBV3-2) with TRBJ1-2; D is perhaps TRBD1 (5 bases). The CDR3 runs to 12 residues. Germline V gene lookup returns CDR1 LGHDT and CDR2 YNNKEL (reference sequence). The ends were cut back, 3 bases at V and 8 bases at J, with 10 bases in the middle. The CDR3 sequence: CASSHRVGGYTF. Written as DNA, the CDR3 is TGTGCCAGCAGCCACAGGGTGGGGGGCTACACCTTC.